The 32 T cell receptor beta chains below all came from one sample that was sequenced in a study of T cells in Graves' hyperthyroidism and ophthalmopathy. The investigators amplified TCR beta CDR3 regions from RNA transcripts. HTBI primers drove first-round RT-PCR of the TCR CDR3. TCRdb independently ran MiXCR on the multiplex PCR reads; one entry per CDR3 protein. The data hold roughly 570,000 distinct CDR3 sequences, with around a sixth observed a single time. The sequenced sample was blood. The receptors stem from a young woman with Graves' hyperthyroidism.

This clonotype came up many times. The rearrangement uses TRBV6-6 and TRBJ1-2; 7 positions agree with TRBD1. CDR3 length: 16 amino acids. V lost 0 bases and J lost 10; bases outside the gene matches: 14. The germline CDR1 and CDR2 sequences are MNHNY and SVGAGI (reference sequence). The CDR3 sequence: CASSYSIQWSTGSYTF. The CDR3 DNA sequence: TGTGCCAGCAGTTACTCGATTCAATGGTCGACAGGGTCCTACACCTTC.

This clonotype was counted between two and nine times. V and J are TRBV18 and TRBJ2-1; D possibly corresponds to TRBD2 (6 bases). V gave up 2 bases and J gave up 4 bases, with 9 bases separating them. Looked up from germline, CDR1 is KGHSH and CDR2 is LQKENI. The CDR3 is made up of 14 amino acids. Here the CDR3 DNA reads TGTGCCAGCTCACCAGGGGAGGTTTACAATGAGCAGTTCTTC. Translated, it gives CASSPGEVYNEQFF. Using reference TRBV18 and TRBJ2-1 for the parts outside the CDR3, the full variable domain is NAGVMQNPRHLVRRRGQEARLRCSPMKGHSHVYWYRQLPEEGLKFMVYLQKENIIDESGMPKERFSAEFPKEGPSILRIQQVVRGDSAAYFCASSPGEVYNEQFFGPGTRLTVL.

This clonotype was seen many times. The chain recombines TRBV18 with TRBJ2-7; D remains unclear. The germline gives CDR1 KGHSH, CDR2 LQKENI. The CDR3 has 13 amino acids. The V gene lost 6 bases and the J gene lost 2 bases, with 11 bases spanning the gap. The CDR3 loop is CASSQSRPYEQYF. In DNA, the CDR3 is TGTGCCAGCTCCCAATCGAGACCCTACGAGCAGTACTTC.

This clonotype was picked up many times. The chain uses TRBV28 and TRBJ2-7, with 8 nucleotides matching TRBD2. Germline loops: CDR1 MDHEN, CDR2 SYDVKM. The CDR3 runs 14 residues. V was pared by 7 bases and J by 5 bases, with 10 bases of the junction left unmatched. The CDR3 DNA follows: TGTGCCAGCATCGGCGGGGGGCAAAATAACGAGCAGTACTTC. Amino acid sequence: CASIGGGQNNEQYF.

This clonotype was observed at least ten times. CDR3 DNA sequence: TGTGCCACCAGTGACCCGGGAGGCCCCTACAATGAGCAGTTCTTC. Its protein product is CATSDPGGPYNEQFF. The rearrangement links TRBV24-1 to TRBJ2-1; 7 bases align to TRBD2. Germline V gives CDR1 KGHDR, CDR2 SFDVKD. This CDR3 region has 15 residues. V shed 4 bases, J shed 2 bases, and the junction held 4 bases outside the gene matches.

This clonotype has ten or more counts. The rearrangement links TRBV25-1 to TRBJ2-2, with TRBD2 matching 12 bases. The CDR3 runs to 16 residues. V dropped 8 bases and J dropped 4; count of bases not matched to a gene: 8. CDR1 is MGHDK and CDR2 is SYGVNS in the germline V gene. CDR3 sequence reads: CASRPPGLAGTGELFF. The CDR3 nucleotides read TGTGCCAGCCGACCACCGGGACTAGCGGGCACCGGGGAGCTGTTTTTT.

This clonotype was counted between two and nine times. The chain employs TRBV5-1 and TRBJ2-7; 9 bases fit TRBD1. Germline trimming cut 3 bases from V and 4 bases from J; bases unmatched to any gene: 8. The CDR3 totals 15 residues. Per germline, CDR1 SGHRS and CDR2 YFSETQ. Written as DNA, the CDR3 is TGCGCCAGCAGCTCGGGTGGGGACAGGGTTTACGAGCAGTACTTC. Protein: CASSSGGDRVYEQYF.

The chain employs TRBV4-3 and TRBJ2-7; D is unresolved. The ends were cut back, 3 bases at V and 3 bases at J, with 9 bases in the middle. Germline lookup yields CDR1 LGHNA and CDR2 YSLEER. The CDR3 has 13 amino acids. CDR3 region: CASSHRLYYEQYF. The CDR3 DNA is TGCGCCAGCAGCCACCGACTTTACTACGAGCAGTACTTC.

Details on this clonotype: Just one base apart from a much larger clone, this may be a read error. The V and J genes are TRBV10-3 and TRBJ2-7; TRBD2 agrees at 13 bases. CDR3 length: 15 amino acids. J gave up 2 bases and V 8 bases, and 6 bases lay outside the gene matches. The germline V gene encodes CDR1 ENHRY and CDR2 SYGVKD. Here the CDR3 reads CAIRQGLAGPYEQYF. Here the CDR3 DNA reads TGTGCCATCCGACAGGGACTAGCGGGACCCTACGAGCAGTACTTC.

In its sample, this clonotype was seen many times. CDR3 sequence (DNA): TGTGCCAGCAGCAGTCTCAGGGGCGGCGGAGCTTTCTTT. Residues: CASSSLRGGGAFF. V and J are TRBV14 and TRBJ1-1, with TRBD1 as a possible D gene (6 bases). Germline lookup yields CDR1 SGHDN and CDR2 FVKESK. The CDR3 contains 13 residues. V lost 5 bases to trimming and J lost 10 bases, with 17 bases between them.

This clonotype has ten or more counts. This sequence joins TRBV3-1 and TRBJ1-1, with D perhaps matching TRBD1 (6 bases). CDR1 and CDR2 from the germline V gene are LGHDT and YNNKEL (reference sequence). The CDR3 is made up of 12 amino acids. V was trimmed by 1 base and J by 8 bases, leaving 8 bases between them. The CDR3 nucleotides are TGTGCCAGCAGCCAAGGGACAGCCGAAGCTTTCTTT. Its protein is CASSQGTAEAFF.

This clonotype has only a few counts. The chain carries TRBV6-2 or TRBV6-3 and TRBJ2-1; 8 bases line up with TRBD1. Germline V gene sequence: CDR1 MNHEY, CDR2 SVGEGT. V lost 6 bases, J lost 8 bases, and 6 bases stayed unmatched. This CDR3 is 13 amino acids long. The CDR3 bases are TGTGCCAGCAGCTACGACAGGGGCGATGAGCAGTTCTTC. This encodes CASSYDRGDEQFF.

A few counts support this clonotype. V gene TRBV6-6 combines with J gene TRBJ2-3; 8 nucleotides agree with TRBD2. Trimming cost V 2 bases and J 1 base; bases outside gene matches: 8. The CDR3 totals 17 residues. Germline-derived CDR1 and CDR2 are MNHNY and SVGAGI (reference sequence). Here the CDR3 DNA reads TGTGCCAGCAGTTACCTCGGGGGGGTGGGGGGCACAGATACGCAGTATTTT. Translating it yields CASSYLGGVGGTDTQYF.

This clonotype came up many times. The CDR3 coding sequence is TGTGCCAGCAGCTTAGACCTGGGGCCGACCTACGAGCAGTACTTC. Encoded protein: CASSLDLGPTYEQYF. V and J are TRBV11-2 and TRBJ2-7, with D maybe TRBD1 (5 bases). The CDR3 is 15 residues long. The V gene lost 0 bases and the J gene lost 2 bases, with 11 bases spanning the gap. Germline CDR1 SGHAT, CDR2 FQNNGV.

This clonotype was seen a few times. This CDR3 reads CASMSERNYNEQFF. CDR3 coding DNA: TGTGCCAGCATGAGTGAGCGGAACTACAATGAGCAGTTCTTC. The genes are TRBV2 and TRBJ2-1; TRBD2 might be the D (5 bases). The V gene lost 7 bases and the J gene lost 3 bases, with 13 bases spanning the gap. This CDR3 contains 14 residues. Germline loops: CDR1 SNHLY, CDR2 FYNNEI.

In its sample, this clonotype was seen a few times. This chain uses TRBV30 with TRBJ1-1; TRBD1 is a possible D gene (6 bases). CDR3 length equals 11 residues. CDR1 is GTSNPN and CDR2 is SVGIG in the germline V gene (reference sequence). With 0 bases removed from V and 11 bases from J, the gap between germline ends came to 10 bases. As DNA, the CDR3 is TGTGCCTGGAGTGTACAGGGTGCGGCTTTCTTT. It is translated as CAWSVQGAAFF. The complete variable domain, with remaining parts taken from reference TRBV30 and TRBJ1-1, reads SQTIHQWPATLVQPVGSPLSLECTVEGTSNPNLYWYRQAAGRGLQLLFYSVGIGQISSEVPQNLSASRPQDRQFILSSKKLLLSDSGFYLCAWSVQGAAFFGQGTRLTVV.

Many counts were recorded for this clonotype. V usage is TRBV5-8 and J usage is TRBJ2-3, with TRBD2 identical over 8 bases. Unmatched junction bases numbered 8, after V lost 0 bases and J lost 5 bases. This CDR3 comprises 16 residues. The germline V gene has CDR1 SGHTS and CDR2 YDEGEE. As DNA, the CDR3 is TGTGCCAGCAGCTTGGGGTCGGGAGGGCAAAGAGATACGCAGTATTTT. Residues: CASSLGSGGQRDTQYF.

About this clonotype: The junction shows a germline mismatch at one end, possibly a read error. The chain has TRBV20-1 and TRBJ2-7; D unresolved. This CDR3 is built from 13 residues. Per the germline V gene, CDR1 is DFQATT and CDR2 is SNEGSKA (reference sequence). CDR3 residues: CSATRPPGYERYF. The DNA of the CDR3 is TGCAGTGCTACCCGACCGCCCGGGTACGAGCGGTACTTC.

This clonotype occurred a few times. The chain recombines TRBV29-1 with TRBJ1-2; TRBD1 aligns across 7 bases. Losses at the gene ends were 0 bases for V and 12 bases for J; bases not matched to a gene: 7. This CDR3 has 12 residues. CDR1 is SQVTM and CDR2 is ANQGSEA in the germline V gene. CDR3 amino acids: CSVEDLGQVDTF. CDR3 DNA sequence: TGCAGCGTTGAAGATTTAGGACAGGTCGACACCTTC.

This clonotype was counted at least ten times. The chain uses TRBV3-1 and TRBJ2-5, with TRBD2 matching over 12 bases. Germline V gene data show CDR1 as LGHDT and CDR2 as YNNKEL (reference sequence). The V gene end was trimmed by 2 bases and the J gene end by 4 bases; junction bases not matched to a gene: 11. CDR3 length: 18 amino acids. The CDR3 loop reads CASSQPKLAGGQGETQYF. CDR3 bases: TGTGCCAGCAGCCAACCAAAACTAGCGGGAGGACAAGGAGAGACCCAGTACTTC.

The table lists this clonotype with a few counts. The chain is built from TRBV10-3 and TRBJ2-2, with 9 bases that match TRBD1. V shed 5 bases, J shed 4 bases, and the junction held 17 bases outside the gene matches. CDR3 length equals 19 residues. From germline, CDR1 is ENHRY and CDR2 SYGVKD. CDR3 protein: CAISKDLTGGYFGTGELFF. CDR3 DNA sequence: TGTGCCATCAGTAAAGACCTAACAGGGGGCTATTTCGGCACCGGGGAGCTGTTTTTT.

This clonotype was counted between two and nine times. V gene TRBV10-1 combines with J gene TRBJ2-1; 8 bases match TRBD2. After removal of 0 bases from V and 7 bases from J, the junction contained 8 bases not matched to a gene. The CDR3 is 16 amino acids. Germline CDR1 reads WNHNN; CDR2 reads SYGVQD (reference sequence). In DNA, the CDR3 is TGCGCCAGCAGTGAGTCTCCGACTAGCGATATTAATGAGCAGTTCTTC. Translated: CASSESPTSDINEQFF.

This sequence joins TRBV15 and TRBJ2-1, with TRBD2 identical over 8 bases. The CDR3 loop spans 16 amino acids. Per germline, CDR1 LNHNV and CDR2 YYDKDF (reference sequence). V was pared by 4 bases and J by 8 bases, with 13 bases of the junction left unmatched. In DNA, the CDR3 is TGTGCCACCAGCACCGGAAGCGGGAGTGAAGGCGATGAGCAGTTCTTC. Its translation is CATSTGSGSEGDEQFF. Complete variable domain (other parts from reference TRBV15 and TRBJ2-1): DAMVIQNPRYQVTQFGKPVTLSCSQTLNHNVMYWYQQKSSQAPKLLFHYYDKDFNNEADTPDNFQSRRPNTSFCFLDIRSPGLGDTAMYLCATSTGSGSEGDEQFFGPGTRLTVL.

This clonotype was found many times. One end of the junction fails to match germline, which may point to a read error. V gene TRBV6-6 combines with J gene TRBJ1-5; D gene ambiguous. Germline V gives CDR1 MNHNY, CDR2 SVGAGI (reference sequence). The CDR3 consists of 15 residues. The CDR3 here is CASSYSGGSNQPQHF. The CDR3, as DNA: TGCGCCAGCAGCTACTCAGGTGGGAGCAATCAGCCCCAGCATTTT.

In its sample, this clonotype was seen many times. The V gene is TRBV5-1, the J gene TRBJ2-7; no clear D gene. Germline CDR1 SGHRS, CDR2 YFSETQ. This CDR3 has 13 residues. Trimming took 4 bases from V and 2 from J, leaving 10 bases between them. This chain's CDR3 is CASSEDVPYEQYF. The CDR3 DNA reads TGCGCCAGCAGCGAGGACGTTCCCTACGAGCAGTACTTC.

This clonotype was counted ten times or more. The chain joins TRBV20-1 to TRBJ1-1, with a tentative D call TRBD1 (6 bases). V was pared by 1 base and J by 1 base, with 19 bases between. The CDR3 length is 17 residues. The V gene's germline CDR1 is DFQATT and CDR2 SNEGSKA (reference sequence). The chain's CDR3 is CSARGGVSYRENTEAFF. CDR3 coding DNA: TGCAGTGCTAGAGGAGGAGTTAGTTACAGGGAGAACACTGAAGCTTTCTTT.

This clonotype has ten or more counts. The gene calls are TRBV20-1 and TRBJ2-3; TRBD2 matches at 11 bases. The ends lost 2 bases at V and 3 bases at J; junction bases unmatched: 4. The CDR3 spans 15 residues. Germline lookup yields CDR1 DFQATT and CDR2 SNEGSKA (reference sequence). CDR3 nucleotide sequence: TGCAGTGCTAGAAGACTAGCGGGAATGACAGATACGCAGTATTTT. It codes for CSARRLAGMTDTQYF.

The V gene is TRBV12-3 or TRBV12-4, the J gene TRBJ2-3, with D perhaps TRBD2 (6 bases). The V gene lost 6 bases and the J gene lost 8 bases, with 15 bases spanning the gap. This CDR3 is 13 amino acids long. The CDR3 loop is CASSRLGRVTQYF. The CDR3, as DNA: TGTGCCAGCAGCCGACTAGGCCGGGTTACGCAGTATTTT.

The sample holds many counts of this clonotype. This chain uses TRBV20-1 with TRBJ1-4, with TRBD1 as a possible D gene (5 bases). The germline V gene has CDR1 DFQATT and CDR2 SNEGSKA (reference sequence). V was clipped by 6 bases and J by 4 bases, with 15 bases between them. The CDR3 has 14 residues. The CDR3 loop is CSAPAGQGNEKLFF. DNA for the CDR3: TGCAGTGCCCCGGCCGGGCAGGGTAATGAAAAACTGTTTTTT.

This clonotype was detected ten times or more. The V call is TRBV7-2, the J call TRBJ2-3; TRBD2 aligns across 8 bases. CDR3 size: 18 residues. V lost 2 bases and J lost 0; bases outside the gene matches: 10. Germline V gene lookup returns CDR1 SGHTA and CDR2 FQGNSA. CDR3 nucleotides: TGTGCCAGCAGCTTATTAGCGGGAAGTTACTATAGCACAGATACGCAGTATTTT. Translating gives CASSLLAGSYYSTDTQYF.

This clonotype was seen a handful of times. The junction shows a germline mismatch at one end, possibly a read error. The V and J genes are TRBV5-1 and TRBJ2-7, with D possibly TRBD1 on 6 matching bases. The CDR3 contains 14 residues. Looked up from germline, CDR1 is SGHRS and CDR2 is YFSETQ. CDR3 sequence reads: CASSFAGTTYEQCF. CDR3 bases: TGCGCCAGCAGCTTTGCCGGGACAACCTACGAGCAGTGCTTC.

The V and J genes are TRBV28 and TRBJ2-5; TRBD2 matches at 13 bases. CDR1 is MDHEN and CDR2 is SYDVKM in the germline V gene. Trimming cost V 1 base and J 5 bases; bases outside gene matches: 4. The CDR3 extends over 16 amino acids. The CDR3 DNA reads TGTGCCAGCAGTTTATACGGACTAGCGGGAGCGGAGACCCAGTACTTC. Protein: CASSLYGLAGAETQYF. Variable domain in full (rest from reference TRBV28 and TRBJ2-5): DVKVTQSSRYLVKRTGEKVFLECVQDMDHENMFWYRQDPGLGLRLIYFSYDVKMKEKGDIPEGYSVSREKKERFSLILESASTNQTSMYLCASSLYGLAGAETQYFGPGTRLLVL.